This section outlines one T cell receptor (beta chain) sequence together with its context. The V and J ends lost 6 bases and 9 bases, in that order; junction bases with no gene match: 6. The CDR3 runs 13 residues. Germline assignment: CDR1 MNHEY and CDR2 SVGEGT. This record belongs to a study of blood T cell repertoires in COVID-19. Study details: Acute and convalescent COVID-19 samples came from the United States, Italy and Spain. In each case, the material was cDNA or gDNA derived from T cells, B-cell-depleted T cells, or PBMCs.

As handled by the study authors: The assay estimated nucleated cells by amplifying reference gene primers. Clones were read by immunoSEQ multiplex PCR, and TCRdb kept only the in-frame ones, dropping some. The DNA gave D and trimming, while V, J and clone size come from that table. The sample lists a few hundred thousand clones; around 83% were seen once. The chain links TRBV6-2 or TRBV6-3 to TRBJ2-7; 12 nucleotides agree with TRBD2. This TCR was sampled from a man over 45 with active or convalescent COVID-19. The sample taken for sequencing was peripheral blood. Here the CDR3 reads CASSPGLAGSQYF. CDR3 bases: TGTGCCAGCAGCCCCGGACTAGCGGGGTCGCAGTACTTC.